This record concerns one T cell receptor (beta chain) sequence. This sample is drawn from a study of siplizumab effects on memory and regulatory T cells. The data were produced by immunoSEQ multiplex PCR, yet TCRdb's version contains in-frame clones alone and is incomplete. The sample includes 100,000 or so clones, approximately 91% of them seen just once. The source material was CD4+ T cells sorted from blood. The clonotype originates from a human donor in good health. Some clones in this sample may be carry-over from other donors' samples.

The CDR3 region has the DNA TGCGCCAGCAGCTGGTCCGGGACAGGGGTAGGAATTTCCGGTGGCTACACCTTC. Protein sequence: CASSWSGTGVGISGGYTF. V and J are TRBV5-1 and TRBJ1-2; 10 nucleotides agree with TRBD1. V shed 3 bases and J 7 bases; nucleotides not matched to a gene: 18. The V gene's germline CDR1 is SGHRS and CDR2 YFSETQ. This CDR3 spans 18 amino acids.